The table lists the clone carrying this T cell receptor beta chain with many counts. Its antigen is unknown. V was pared by 1 base and J by 5 bases, with 6 bases of the junction left unmatched. The CDR3 runs 16 residues. CDR1 and CDR2 from the germline V gene are SGHAT and FQNNGV. The data were taken from a study of T cells in Graves' hyperthyroidism and ophthalmopathy. Regarding the study as a whole: A model built on 13 V-J features separated ophthalmopathy from stable hyperthyroidism.

Exclusion of patients followed from uncontrolled infection, other autoimmune disease, pregnancy or lactation. Thyroid ultrasound, orbital computed tomography, clinical symptoms, and serum thyroxine and TRAb underpinned diagnoses. Each 10 ml fresh peripheral blood draw supplied the PBMCs. The source material, RNA transcripts, was used to amplify TCR beta CDR3 regions. In the first-round RT-PCR of the TCR CDR3, the HTBI primer set was used. TCRdb processed the multiplex PCR reads anew with MiXCR; each CDR3 protein has one entry. There are around 440,000 distinct CDR3 sequences in the sample; approximately 14% occur only once, and roughly 8% lies in the top ten.

The receptor's source is a young woman with Graves' hyperthyroidism. V and J are TRBV11-2 and TRBJ2-3, with TRBD2 matching over 10 bases. Sequencing used blood. CDR3: CASSLVQRGGLDTQYF. CDR3 nucleotides: TGTGCCAGCAGCTTAGTACAGCGGGGGGGGTTAGATACGCAGTATTTT.